Listed here is a single TCR beta chain. These data originate in a study of shared clonotypes between healthy human individuals. At the level of the study: Donors, aged 18 to 49, were a couple of women and a few men.

Every subset's genomic DNA went evenly onto several immunoSEQ plates. Profiled with immunoSEQ multiplex PCR; TCRdb holds only in-frame clones, not every one. The table lists approximately 840,000 clones, roughly 96% of them singletons. Cells designated naive CD8 were CD45RO-negative and were positively selected for CCR7, with terminally differentiated effector memory CD45RA+ cells excluded. Trimming cost V 5 bases and J 9 bases; bases outside gene matches: 7. CDR1 MNHEY and CDR2 SMNVEV come from the germline V gene (reference sequence). This CDR3 contains 14 residues. The sample was naive CD8+ T cells sorted from blood. This sequence was found in a man aged 25-45 years in good health. This chain joins TRBV27 and TRBJ2-7, with 13 bases aligning to TRBD2. The CDR3 DNA reads as TGTGCCAGCAGTACCGGGACTAGCGGGATTTCGCAGTACTTC. Translating it yields CASSTGTSGISQYF.